Listed below are T cell receptor beta chains from one sample, sequenced in a study of blood T cells in healthy people across ages. TCRdb recomputed calls from the 5' RACE reads with MiXCR, one row per CDR3 protein. The table lists roughly 1.7 million distinct CDR3 sequences, roughly a third of them singletons, with about 11% in the top ten. Material for sequencing was blood. Receptors originate from a woman under 40 in good health. Both conserved end residues are part of each CDR3. Each record gives: V gene, CDR3 protein.

>TRBV7-9
CASSRDTGTGYF
>TRBV9
CASSVEEGARYGYTF
>TRBV9
CASSVSMTGQGDYGYAF
>TRBV20-1
CSAGGRAFEQYF
>TRBV5-1
CASSFRDRGDYEQYF
>TRBV6-5
CASRVSRDHTEAFF
>TRBV7-9
CASSTGLDRTDTQYF
>TRBV6-1
CASSEAIRGQDMQYF
>TRBV20-1
CSATPSPQHF
>TRBV20-1
CSAKEFQGAYEQYF
>TRBV6-1
CASGLTSGSRSYNEQFF
>TRBV7-3
CASSPMASGTQETQYF
>TRBV20-1
CSARDPSGGGETQYF
>TRBV4-1
CASSQDVQGVTGELFF
>TRBV20-1
CSAIPPTSGSWYEQYF